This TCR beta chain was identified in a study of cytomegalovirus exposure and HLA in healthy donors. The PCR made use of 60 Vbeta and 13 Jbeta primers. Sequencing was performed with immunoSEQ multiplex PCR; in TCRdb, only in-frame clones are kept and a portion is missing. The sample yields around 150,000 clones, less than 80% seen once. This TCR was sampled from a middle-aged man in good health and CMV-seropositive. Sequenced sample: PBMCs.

Here the CDR3 DNA reads TGTGCCAGCAGTTTATGGAGCAGGGTGGATTCACCCCTCCACTTT. Encoded protein: CASSLWSRVDSPLHF. This rearrangement joins TRBV27 to TRBJ1-6, with D possibly matching TRBD1 (5 bases). Trimming took 1 base from V and 8 from J, leaving 12 bases between them. The CDR3 contains 15 residues. Germline values: CDR1 MNHEY, CDR2 SMNVEV (reference sequence).